This TCR beta chain came from a study of CD8+ T cells in alopecia areata. Across the whole study: Twice a day, 5 to 10 mg of oral tofacitinib was administered to treated patients.

After removal of 5 bases from V and 8 bases from J, the junction contained 18 bases not matched to a gene. The germline V gene encodes CDR1 SNHLY and CDR2 FYNNEI. CDR3 length: 17 residues. Whole-study findings and limits: Sequencing of scalp tissue also captures the resident alphabeta T cells of normal skin.

In regard to this clone: Antigen specificity is unknown.

Collected material from alopecia areata patients comprised lesional scalp punch biopsies and peripheral blood. PBMC-derived CD4+ and CD8+ T cells were sorted. Extracted RNA was reverse transcribed into cDNA, the sequencing template. The protocol was immunoSEQ multiplex PCR, while the TCRdb copy is restricted to in-frame clones and leaves out a portion. The sample yields about 97,000 clones, roughly two fifths seen once. The sequence derives from a human donor with alopecia areata. The chain combines TRBV2 with TRBJ2-1; 7 bases agree with TRBD2. What was sequenced was CD4+ T cells sorted from blood. CDR3 nucleotide sequence: TGTGCCAGCAGTTCCGACCTCGGTGGGCGGGAGCCCGATGAGCAGTTCTTC. Its translation: CASSSDLGGREPDEQFF.